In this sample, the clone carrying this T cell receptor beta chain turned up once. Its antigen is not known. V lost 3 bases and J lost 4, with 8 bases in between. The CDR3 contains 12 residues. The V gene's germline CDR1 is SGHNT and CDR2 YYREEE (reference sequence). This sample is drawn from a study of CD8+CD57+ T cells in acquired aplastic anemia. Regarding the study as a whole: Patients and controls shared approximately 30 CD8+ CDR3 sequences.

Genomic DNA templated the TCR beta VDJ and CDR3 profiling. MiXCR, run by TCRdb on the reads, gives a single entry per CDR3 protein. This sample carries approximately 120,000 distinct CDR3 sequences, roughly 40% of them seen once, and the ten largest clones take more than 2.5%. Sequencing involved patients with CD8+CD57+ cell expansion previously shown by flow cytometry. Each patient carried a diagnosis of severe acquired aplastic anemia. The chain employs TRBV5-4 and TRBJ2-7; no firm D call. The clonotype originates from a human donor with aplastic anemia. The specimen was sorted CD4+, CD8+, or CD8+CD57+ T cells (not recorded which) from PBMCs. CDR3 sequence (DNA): TGTGCCAGCAGCTCCCAGGAGTACGAGCAGTACTTC. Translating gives CASSSQEYEQYF.